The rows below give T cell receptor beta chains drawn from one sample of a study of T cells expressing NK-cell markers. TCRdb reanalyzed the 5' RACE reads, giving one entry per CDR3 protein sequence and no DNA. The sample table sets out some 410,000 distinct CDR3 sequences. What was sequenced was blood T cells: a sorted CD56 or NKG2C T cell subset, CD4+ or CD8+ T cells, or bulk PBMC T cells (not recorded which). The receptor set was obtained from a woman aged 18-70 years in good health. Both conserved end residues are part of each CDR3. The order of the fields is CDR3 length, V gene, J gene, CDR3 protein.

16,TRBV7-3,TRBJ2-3,CASSLDPAGGSDTQYF
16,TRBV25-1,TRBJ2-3,CASRGGTTDFTDTQYF
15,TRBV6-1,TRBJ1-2,CASSATGTGNYGYTF
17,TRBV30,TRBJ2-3,CAWPLAGGAEGTDTQYF
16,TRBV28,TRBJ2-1,CASLGLAPPSYNEQFF
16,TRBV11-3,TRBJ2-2,CASRSGGTTNTGELFF
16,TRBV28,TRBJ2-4,CASSPTIAGAKNIQYF
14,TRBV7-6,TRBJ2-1,CASSPRGVIDEQFF
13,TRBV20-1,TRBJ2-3,CSIYVGLTDTQYF
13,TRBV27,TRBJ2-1,CASSLERANEQFF
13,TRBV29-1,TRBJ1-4,CSVLQGANEKLFF
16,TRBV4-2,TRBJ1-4,CASSQDPLDSRGKLFF
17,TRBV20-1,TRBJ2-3,CSAIAPLTGRYTDTQYF
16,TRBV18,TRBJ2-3,CASSPPWGRPTDTQYF
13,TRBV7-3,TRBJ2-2,CASSDGRDEELFF
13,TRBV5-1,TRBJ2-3,CASSFQGPGTQYF
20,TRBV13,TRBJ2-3,CASSPPPIAGGTSGPDTQYF
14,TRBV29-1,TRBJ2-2,CSVSGTSGTGELFF
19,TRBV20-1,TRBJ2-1,CSARGPGLAGGISYNEQFF
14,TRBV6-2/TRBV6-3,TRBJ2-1,CAILGGQSLGEQFF
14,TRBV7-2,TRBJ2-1,CASSLDPDPREQFF
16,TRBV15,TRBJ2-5,CATSRDLSLAAETQYF
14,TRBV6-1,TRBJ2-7,CASTGGGTPYEQYF
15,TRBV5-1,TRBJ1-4,CASSFGDRAGEKLFF
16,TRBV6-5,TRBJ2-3,CASSYRPGGGTDTQYF
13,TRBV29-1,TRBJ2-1,CSGVGARWAEQFF
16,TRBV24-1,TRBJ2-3,CATSDPMREATDTQYF
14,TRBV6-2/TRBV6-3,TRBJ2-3,CASSYLAGADTQYF
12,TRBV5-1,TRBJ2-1,CASSFPANEQFF
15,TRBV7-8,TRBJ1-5,CASSLGTVAGQPQHF
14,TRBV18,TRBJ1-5,CASSLAGVTEPQHF
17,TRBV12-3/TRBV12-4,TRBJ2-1,CASSLRPPTGAYNEQFF
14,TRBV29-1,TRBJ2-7,CSASAGTRAHEQYF
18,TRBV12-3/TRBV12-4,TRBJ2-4,CASSLALGGGGVWDIQYF
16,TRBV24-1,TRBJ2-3,CATSDLKGLSTDTQYF
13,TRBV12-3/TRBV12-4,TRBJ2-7,CASSPEARGEQYF
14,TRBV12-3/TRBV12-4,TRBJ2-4,CASSLTGTKNIQYF
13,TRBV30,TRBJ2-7,CAWSGSGTYEQYF
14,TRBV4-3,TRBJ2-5,CASSQDVGEPTQYF
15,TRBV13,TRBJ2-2,CASRVDLGNTGELFF
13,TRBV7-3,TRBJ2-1,CASSPDSGTVSFF
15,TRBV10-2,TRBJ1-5,CASSLGRGFNQPQHF
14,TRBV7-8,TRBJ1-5,CASSFFTDNQPQHF
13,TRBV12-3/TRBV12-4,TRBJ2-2,CASSLYGAGELFF
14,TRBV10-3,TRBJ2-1,CATRLADPYNEQFF
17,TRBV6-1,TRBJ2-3,CASSEDGVRDGTDTQYF
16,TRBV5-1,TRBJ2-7,CASSSQTGTISYEQYF